Presented here are 27 T cell receptor beta chains from one specimen sequenced in a study of long-term antiretroviral therapy in people with HIV. At the survey level, the v3.0 immunoSEQ assay was run. The method was immunoSEQ multiplex PCR; TCRdb's version includes in-frame clones alone and lacks a portion of them. The top ten hold 3% of the sample, which has more than 45,000 clones, about 88% seen once. Sample: unsorted PBMCs, taken 0.8 years after starting antiretroviral therapy. The receptor set was obtained from a woman aged 18-30 years with HIV.

The chain joins TRBV2 to TRBJ2-7; D is unresolved. The length of the CDR3 is 11 residues. The germline gives CDR1 SNHLY, CDR2 FYNNEI. The ends were cut back, 6 bases at V and 2 bases at J, with 5 bases in the middle. CDR3 nucleotide sequence: TGTGCCAGCAGGGCAGCCTACGAGCAGTACTTC. Residues: CASRAAYEQYF.

V gene TRBV19 combines with J gene TRBJ1-5, with TRBD1 matching over 9 bases. This CDR3 comprises 15 residues. The V gene end was trimmed by 7 bases and the J gene end by 7 bases; junction bases not matched to a gene: 11. Germline V gene data show CDR1 as LNHDA and CDR2 as SQIVND (reference sequence). Written as DNA, the CDR3 is TGTGCCAGTACTGGACAGGGGACGGGTTTCCAGCCCCAGCATTTT. Protein product: CASTGQGTGFQPQHF. The full variable domain, completed using reference TRBV19 and TRBJ1-5, is DGGITQSPKYLFRKEGQNVTLSCEQNLNHDAMYWYRQDPGQGLRLIYYSQIVNDFQKGDIAEGYSVSREKKESFPLTVTSAQKNPTAFYLCASTGQGTGFQPQHFGDGTRLSIL.

The rearrangement links TRBV7-8 to TRBJ1-5; unclear D gene. Germline lookup yields CDR1 SGHVS and CDR2 FQNEAQ. The CDR3 spans 15 residues. Trimming removed 0 bases at V and 0 bases at J, with 6 bases between. In DNA form, the CDR3 reads TGTGCCAGCAGCTTAGCGGGGAATAGCAATCAGCCCCAGCATTTT. This sequence encodes CASSLAGNSNQPQHF.

This clone was recorded only once. This chain uses TRBV4-3 with TRBJ2-3; no clear D. The CDR3 is 13 amino acids. Germline CDR1 and CDR2: LGHNA and YSLEER. Deletions cut 0 bases from V and 6 bases from J, with 7 bases between. CDR3 in amino acids: CASSQESLDTQYF. The CDR3 DNA reads as TGCGCCAGCAGCCAAGAGTCATTGGATACGCAGTATTTT.

This clone was recorded only once. The V and J genes are TRBV11-2 and TRBJ1-5, with 7 nucleotides matching TRBD1. The trim removed 0 bases at V and 2 bases at J, leaving 10 bases unmatched. The CDR3 runs to 18 residues. Germline lookup yields CDR1 SGHAT and CDR2 FQNNGV. Written as DNA, the CDR3 is TGTGCCAGCAGCTTAGATCAGGGGGGGCTCGGGGGCAATCAGCCCCAGCATTTT. It codes for CASSLDQGGLGGNQPQHF.

The chain employs TRBV6-5 and TRBJ1-2; maybe TRBD1 (6 bases). This CDR3 has 15 amino acids. CDR1 MNHEY and CDR2 SVGAGI come from the germline V gene. Deletions cut 6 bases from V and 8 bases from J, with 22 bases between. The CDR3 DNA follows: TGTGCCAGCAGCCGAGGGGGTTTTGAGGGGAGAGGCTACACCTTC. Its protein product is CASSRGGFEGRGYTF.

This sequence joins TRBV7-8 and TRBJ2-1; 7 bases match TRBD2. With V trimmed by 2 bases and J by 8 bases, 9 bases remained unmatched. The CDR3 sequence is 15 residues long. Germline CDR1 and CDR2: SGHVS and FQNEAQ. In DNA form, the CDR3 reads TGTGCCAGCAGCTTAACTCGCGGGAGAGTCGATGAGCAGTTCTTC. Its translation: CASSLTRGRVDEQFF.

This clone was observed once. The chain carries TRBV7-6 and TRBJ1-3; unclear D gene. Germline V lookup: CDR1 SGHVS, CDR2 FNYEAQ. Trimming cost V 7 bases and J 8 bases, with 15 bases left between them. CDR3 length: 13 residues. CDR3 bases: TGTGCCAGCACAGGTAGACGGTCGGACACCATATATTTT. Translation gives CASTGRRSDTIYF.

The genes are TRBV7-2 and TRBJ1-3; 7 bases are shared with TRBD1. Germline V gene lookup returns CDR1 SGHTA and CDR2 FQGNSA. This CDR3 is built from 16 residues. V trimming: 1 base; J trimming: 1 base; junction bases outside the gene matches: 4. The CDR3 DNA reads TGTGCCAGCAGCTTAGTTTGGACAGGATCTGGAAACACCATATATTTT. Translating it yields CASSLVWTGSGNTIYF. Variable domain in full (rest from reference TRBV7-2 and TRBJ1-3): GAGVSQSPSNKVTEKGKDVELRCDPISGHTALYWYRQSLGQGLEFLIYFQGNSAPDKSGLPSDRFSAERTGGSVSTLTIQRTQQEDSAVYLCASSLVWTGSGNTIYFGEGSWLTVV.

This chain links TRBV7-2 with TRBJ2-7; no clear D gene. V was shortened by 4 bases and J by 4 bases, with 5 bases between the two germline ends. This CDR3 is built from 11 residues. Germline V lookup: CDR1 SGHTA, CDR2 FQGNSA. This CDR3 is CASSSPYEQYF. CDR3 bases: TGTGCCAGCAGCTCGCCTTACGAGCAGTACTTC.

The rearrangement joins TRBV7-2 to TRBJ1-4; D uncertain. The CDR3 length is 15 residues. Germline V gene lookup returns CDR1 SGHTA and CDR2 FQGNSA. Trimming cost V 5 bases and J 13 bases, with 23 bases left between them. CDR3 nucleotide sequence: TGTGCCAGCAGCCCCCAATTAGCAACGCAAAAGCGACTGTTTTTT. This sequence encodes CASSPQLATQKRLFF.

In this sample, this clone turned up once. This chain links TRBV28 with TRBJ2-5, with 8 bases aligning to TRBD2. This CDR3 contains 17 residues. V shed 5 bases and J 0 bases; nucleotides not matched to a gene: 11. The V gene's germline CDR1 is MDHEN and CDR2 SYDVKM. CDR3 sequence reads: CASSPIRLATYQETQYF. The CDR3 nucleotides read TGTGCCAGCAGTCCAATTCGACTAGCGACGTACCAAGAGACCCAGTACTTC.

J is TRBJ2-2 and V is TRBV11-3; D call uncertain. Germline-derived CDR1 and CDR2 are SGHNT and YENEEA. Trimming pared 5 bases from V and 2 bases from J, leaving 9 bases between. This CDR3 comprises 14 residues. The CDR3 region has the DNA TGTGCCAGCAGCCTTACAGTAAACACCGGGGAGCTGTTTTTT. This translates into CASSLTVNTGELFF.

The chain carries TRBV19 and TRBJ2-5; the match to TRBD1 covers 9 bases. Germline values: CDR1 LNHDA, CDR2 SQIVND (reference sequence). This CDR3 has 14 amino acids. V dropped 4 bases and J dropped 2; count of bases not matched to a gene: 2. The CDR3 DNA reads TGTGCCAGTAGTAAAGGACAGGGGCAAGAGACCCAGTACTTC. Translated, it gives CASSKGQGQETQYF.

This chain links TRBV7-2 with TRBJ2-3; the D gene is possibly TRBD2 (5 bases). The ends were cut back, 2 bases at V and 6 bases at J, with 15 bases in the middle. The CDR3 runs 15 residues. Per germline, CDR1 SGHTA and CDR2 FQGNSA. Here the CDR3 reads CASSLTRGFRDTQYF. CDR3 coding DNA: TGTGCCAGCAGCTTAACTCGGGGTTTTAGGGATACGCAGTATTTT.

This clone was observed once. The genes are TRBV9 and TRBJ2-7; D is undetermined. Trimming left V 4 bases short and J 5 bases short, with 10 bases between. Germline values: CDR1 SGDLS, CDR2 YYNGEE. The CDR3 has 12 residues. The CDR3 sequence: CASSPPADEQYF. Here the CDR3 DNA reads TGTGCCAGCAGCCCGCCGGCGGACGAGCAGTACTTC.

The J gene is TRBJ1-2, the V gene TRBV7-9; D is uncertain. This CDR3 has 15 residues. Germline assignment: CDR1 SEHNR and CDR2 FQNEAQ (reference sequence). Trimming left V 1 base short and J 3 bases short, with 12 bases between. CDR3 amino acids: CASSLVVGPDYGYTF. As DNA, the CDR3 is TGTGCCAGCAGCTTAGTCGTAGGCCCAGACTATGGCTACACCTTC.

The V gene is TRBV15, the J gene TRBJ2-7; D perhaps matches TRBD1 (5 bases). Germline V gene lookup returns CDR1 LNHNV and CDR2 YYDKDF (reference sequence). Between the trimmed V and J ends, which lost 3 bases and 4 bases, there was a span of 7 bases. The CDR3 contains 12 residues. CDR3 region: CATSRDTYEQYF. CDR3 DNA sequence: TGTGCCACCAGCAGGGACACTTACGAGCAGTACTTC.

The V gene is TRBV14, the J gene TRBJ2-1; the match to TRBD2 covers 7 bases. Looked up from germline, CDR1 is SGHDN and CDR2 is FVKESK. The CDR3 is 16 residues long. V was clipped by 0 bases and J by 8 bases; unmatched bases: 10. The CDR3 spells CASSQEPRGSGDEQFF. The CDR3 nucleotides are TGTGCCAGCAGCCAAGAACCACGCGGGAGTGGCGATGAGCAGTTCTTC.

The chain joins TRBV5-8 to TRBJ2-1; maybe TRBD2 (6 bases). The CDR3 contains 14 residues. The V gene lost 4 bases and the J gene lost 8 bases, with 16 bases spanning the gap. CDR1 and CDR2 (germline): SGHTS, YDEGEE. The CDR3 DNA sequence: TGTGCCAGCAGCGCCGGGACTCTACGTGATGAGCAGTTCTTC. This gives the protein CASSAGTLRDEQFF.

The J gene is TRBJ1-4, the V gene TRBV5-4, with 7 bases matching TRBD1. The CDR3 loop spans 14 amino acids. CDR1 and CDR2 (germline): SGHNT, YYREEE (reference sequence). V trimming: 4 bases; J trimming: 8 bases; junction bases outside the gene matches: 8. CDR3 residues: CASSPDRVKEKLFF. The DNA of the CDR3 is TGTGCCAGCAGCCCAGACAGGGTAAAAGAAAAACTGTTTTTT.

In this sample, this clone turned up once. This chain joins TRBV20-1 and TRBJ2-3; D unresolved. Deletions cut 4 bases from V and 6 bases from J, with 8 bases between. The CDR3 totals 11 residues. The germline V gene has CDR1 DFQATT and CDR2 SNEGSKA (reference sequence). The CDR3: CSAKKTDTQYF. CDR3 DNA: TGCAGTGCTAAAAAAACGGATACGCAGTATTTT.

In this sample, this clone turned up once. The chain employs TRBV11-3 and TRBJ1-1, with D possibly matching TRBD1 (5 bases). The CDR3 consists of 14 residues. Looked up from germline, CDR1 is SGHNT and CDR2 is YENEEA. V shed 1 base and J shed 2 bases, with 8 bases lying between them. The CDR3 DNA follows: TGTGCCAGCAGCTTAGCGGGGCGAAACACTGAAGCTTTCTTT. Translating it yields CASSLAGRNTEAFF.

This rearrangement joins TRBV5-4 to TRBJ2-3, with TRBD2 as a possible D gene (6 bases). Trimming took off 4 bases at V and 2 bases at J, with 14 bases between the two ends. Germline V gives CDR1 SGHNT, CDR2 YYREEE (reference sequence). The CDR3 has 15 residues. The CDR3 region is CASSAEGPFTDTQYF. CDR3 coding DNA: TGTGCCAGCAGCGCGGAGGGTCCTTTCACAGATACGCAGTATTTT.

V is TRBV7-2 and J is TRBJ1-1; D possibly corresponds to TRBD1 (5 bases). The CDR3 is 19 residues long. The V gene lost 3 bases and the J gene lost 0 bases, with 23 bases spanning the gap. CDR1 and CDR2 from the germline V gene are SGHTA and FQGNSA. CDR3 coding DNA: TGTGCCAGCAGCTTCAGAGGGACTTCAATCTCGGGCATGAACACTGAAGCTTTCTTT. Translated: CASSFRGTSISGMNTEAFF.

The chain links TRBV4-1 to TRBJ2-3, with 7 bases lining up with TRBD2. After removal of 1 base from V and 1 base from J, the junction contained 5 bases not matched to a gene. The V gene's germline CDR1 is MGHRA and CDR2 YSYEKL. The CDR3 contains 16 residues. The CDR3 nucleotides read TGCGCCAGCAGCCAAGCCGGGAGGCTGGGCACAGATACGCAGTATTTT. Its translation: CASSQAGRLGTDTQYF.

This chain links TRBV7-3 with TRBJ2-6; 9 nucleotides align to TRBD1. The CDR3 consists of 21 residues. Germline CDR1 is SGHTA and CDR2 is FQGTGA. Trimming took 3 bases from V and 2 from J; bases not matched to a gene: 17. The CDR3 loop is CASSLTPIPGQGVTGANVLTF. CDR3 DNA: TGTGCCAGCAGCTTGACCCCCATCCCGGGACAGGGTGTAACTGGGGCCAACGTCCTGACTTTC.